This is a list of T cell receptor beta chains from one sample in a study of cytomegalovirus exposure and HLA in healthy donors. The repertoire was sequenced with immunoSEQ multiplex PCR; TCRdb's copy has only in-frame clones and lacks some. The table records around 190,000 clones, around 82% of them present only once. The sequenced sample consisted of PBMCs. Receptor source: a man between 40 and 49 years old in good health and CMV-seropositive. CDR3s include the opening cysteine and the closing phenylalanine or tryptophan. Each record gives: clone size, V gene, J gene, D gene, CDR3 protein, CDR3 DNA. D genes are given only for firm matches. The listing skips clone size in some rows; elsewhere it reads once, few, many or a size class.

.	TRBV30	TRBJ1-4	TRBD1	CAWSGGTGYSRTNEKLFF	TGTGCCTGGAGTGGCGGGACAGGGTACAGTCGGACTAATGAAAAACTGTTTTTT
.	TRBV25-1	TRBJ1-1	.	CASSESVRGTEAFF	TGTGCCAGCAGTGAATCGGTAAGGGGCACTGAAGCTTTCTTT
.	TRBV5-6	TRBJ2-7	TRBD2	CASSLAKVAGFYEQYF	TGTGCCAGCAGCTTGGCCAAGGTAGCGGGGTTCTACGAGCAGTACTTC
few	TRBV5-6	TRBJ1-2	TRBD1	CASSLTGSYGYTF	TGTGCCAGCAGCCTGACAGGGAGCTATGGCTACACCTTC
.	TRBV5-4	TRBJ2-3	TRBD2	CASDSGSGTDTQYF	TGTGCCAGCGATAGCGGGAGCGGCACAGATACGCAGTATTTT
few	TRBV7-6	TRBJ2-2	.	CASSLAWSGELFF	TGTGCCAGCAGCTTAGCGTGGAGCGGGGAGCTGTTTTTT
once	TRBV28	TRBJ2-7	TRBD2	CASSLWAGGNYEQYF	TGTGCCAGCAGCCTCTGGGCGGGGGGGAACTACGAGCAGTACTTC
.	TRBV6-1	TRBJ2-1	.	CASSAYGDFKNNEQFF	TGTGCCAGCAGTGCATATGGGGACTTTAAAAACAATGAGCAGTTCTTC
.	TRBV9	TRBJ2-1	TRBD2	CASSVAYQRGYNEQFF	TGTGCCAGCAGCGTAGCTTACCAGCGGGGCTACAATGAGCAGTTCTTC
.	TRBV5-6	TRBJ2-7	.	CASSLAGEGRFYEQYF	TGTGCCAGCAGCTTGGCGGGTGAAGGTCGTTTCTACGAGCAGTACTTC
.	TRBV6-6	TRBJ1-1	.	CASIRGNTEAFF	TGTGCCAGCATACGCGGGAACACTGAAGCTTTCTTT
.	TRBV11-2	TRBJ2-2	TRBD2	CASTPTLRGLAMPGELFF	TGTGCCAGCACGCCGACATTACGGGGACTAGCGATGCCCGGGGAGCTGTTTTTT
.	TRBV5-1	TRBJ2-3	TRBD2	CASSTSLTDTQYF	TGCGCCAGCTCGACTAGCCTCACAGATACGCAGTATTTT
.	TRBV14	TRBJ2-7	.	CAGTRDLGGEQYF	TGTGCCGGCACCCGGGATCTCGGAGGCGAGCAGTACTTC
.	TRBV11-2	TRBJ2-7	TRBD2	CASSLDRASGSYEQYF	TGTGCCAGCAGCTTAGATCGGGCTAGCGGGAGTTACGAGCAGTACTTC
few	TRBV4-3	TRBJ1-5	.	CASSQDFHQPQHF	TGCGCCAGCAGCCAAGACTTCCATCAGCCCCAGCATTTT
.	TRBV5-6	TRBJ2-5	TRBD1	CASSLGRGHRETQYF	TGTGCCAGCAGCTTGGGAAGGGGGCATCGGGAGACCCAGTACTTC